Listed here are 20 T cell receptor beta chains from one sample, sequenced in a study of molecular identifiers for immune sequencing clone quantification. One entry per CDR3 protein, called by TCRdb with MiXCR from the PCR reads. The sample lists about 500,000 distinct CDR3 sequences; about a quarter were seen once. The sequenced sample was naive CD8+ T cells from blood, with Jurkat cell RNA spiked in. Documented subset: FACS-sorted CD8+CD4-CCR7+CD45RA+ naive T cells. The receptors come from a human donor in good health. Some libraries in this study had Jurkat cell RNA spiked in.

The rearrangement links TRBV27 to TRBJ2-1; D is tentatively TRBD1 or TRBD2 (5 bases each). The CDR3 has 15 residues. Germline V CDR1 and CDR2: MNHEY, SMNVEV (reference sequence). V was trimmed by 5 bases and J by 4 bases, leaving 15 bases between them. The CDR3 here is CASSIGTGPYNEQFF. The CDR3 nucleotides read TGTGCCAGCAGTATCGGGACGGGACCATACAATGAGCAGTTCTTC.

This clonotype has more than one count but fewer than ten. This chain joins TRBV30 and TRBJ2-2, with D possibly matching TRBD1 (6 bases). Germline V gene sequence: CDR1 GTSNPN, CDR2 SVGIG (reference sequence). The germline V and J ends were trimmed by 3 bases and 6 bases, with 14 bases remaining between them. The CDR3 sequence is 14 residues long. As DNA, the CDR3 is TGTGCCTGGAGGGGGGCCAGTTTCGCCGGGGAGCTGTTTTTT. It yields the protein CAWRGASFAGELFF.

This clonotype was detected once. A much larger clonotype is one base distant, so this may be a read error. The V and J genes are TRBV6-5 and TRBJ2-7; no clear D gene. Germline assignment: CDR1 MNHEY and CDR2 SVGAGI. This CDR3 is built from 15 residues. V was pared by 5 bases and J by 5 bases, with 19 bases between. CDR3 residues: CASSKLNTENHEQYF. In DNA form, the CDR3 reads TGTGCCAGCAGTAAACTCAACACAGAGAACCACGAGCAGTACTTC.

This clonotype was seen repeatedly, ten times or more. The rearrangement joins TRBV29-1 to TRBJ1-4; D is possibly TRBD1 (5 bases). There are 13 residues in the CDR3. Germline CDR1 SQVTM, CDR2 ANQGSEA. V lost 7 bases, J lost 3 bases, and 12 bases lay in between. In DNA form, the CDR3 reads TGCAGCGCGGTCAGGGCGCCTAATGAAAAACTGTTTTTT. It encodes CSAVRAPNEKLFF.

The V and J genes are TRBV2 and TRBJ2-2; perhaps TRBD2 as D (6 bases). Trimming removed 6 bases at V and 6 bases at J, with 17 bases between. Germline loops: CDR1 SNHLY, CDR2 FYNNEI. This CDR3 has 15 amino acids. The DNA of the CDR3 is TGTGCCAGCAGGGGACTTCGTTATAAGGCCGGGGAGCTGTTTTTT. Amino acid sequence: CASRGLRYKAGELFF. Full variable domain (rest looked up from reference TRBV2 and TRBJ2-2): EPEVTQTPSHQVTQMGQEVILRCVPISNHLYFYWYRQILGQKVEFLVSFYNNEISEKSEIFDDQFSVERPDGSNFTLKIRSTKLEDSAMYFCASRGLRYKAGELFFGEGSRLTVL.

This clonotype has a count of ten or more. The rearrangement uses TRBV12-5 and TRBJ2-2, with TRBD1 matching over 12 bases. CDR1 LGHNT and CDR2 FRNRAP come from the germline V gene. V shed 6 bases and J 5 bases; nucleotides not matched to a gene: 4. The CDR3 consists of 15 residues. The CDR3 sequence is CASGQGQGATGELFF. Written as DNA, the CDR3 is TGTGCTAGTGGACAGGGACAGGGGGCGACCGGGGAGCTGTTTTTT.

The V and J genes are TRBV2 and TRBJ1-2; D is unclear. The V end was cut by 0 bases, the J end by 0 bases, with 17 bases between. The germline V gene has CDR1 SNHLY and CDR2 FYNNEI. The CDR3 loop spans 18 amino acids. CDR3 in amino acids: CASSEARAGILANYGYTF. DNA for the CDR3: TGTGCCAGCAGTGAAGCTAGGGCAGGTATTCTGGCTAACTATGGCTACACCTTC.

This clonotype was detected only a few times. The V call is TRBV4-3, the J call TRBJ1-4; D unresolved. The germline V gene encodes CDR1 LGHNA and CDR2 YSLEER. The ends were cut back, 0 bases at V and 2 bases at J, with 13 bases in the middle. The CDR3 runs 17 residues. The CDR3 reads CASSQDRGLPTNEKLFF. CDR3 DNA: TGCGCCAGCAGCCAAGATCGTGGGTTGCCGACTAATGAAAAACTGTTTTTT.

This clonotype has a handful of counts. J is TRBJ2-7 and V is TRBV4-1; D is perhaps TRBD1 or TRBD2 (5 bases each). This CDR3 is built from 16 residues. Germline V gene lookup returns CDR1 MGHRA and CDR2 YSYEKL. V was clipped by 0 bases and J by 7 bases, with 19 bases between them. This chain's CDR3 is CASSQDSRVGVEEQYF. The DNA for the CDR3 is TGCGCCAGCAGCCAAGATTCGAGGGTAGGGGTGGAAGAGCAGTACTTC.

The chain links TRBV5-1 to TRBJ2-3, with 8 bases identical to TRBD2. The CDR3 consists of 15 residues. Losses at the gene ends were 3 bases for V and 3 bases for J; bases not matched to a gene: 6. The V gene's germline CDR1 is SGHRS and CDR2 YFSETQ. The CDR3 nucleotides are TGCGCCAGCAGCTGGACTAGCTCGGGAACAGATACGCAGTATTTT. Its translation: CASSWTSSGTDTQYF.

This clonotype showed up just a few times. CDR3 coding DNA: TGTGCCAGCAGTAACCGAGGGGCCTACGAGCAGTACTTC. Protein product: CASSNRGAYEQYF. The chain links TRBV27 to TRBJ2-7; D is tentatively TRBD1 or TRBD2 (5 bases each). This CDR3 is built from 13 residues. V lost 5 bases to trimming and J lost 2 bases, with 10 bases between them. Germline V gene data show CDR1 as MNHEY and CDR2 as SMNVEV (reference sequence).

This clonotype occurred many times. This sequence joins TRBV28 and TRBJ2-2; D uncertain. The CDR3 is made up of 16 amino acids. Germline lookup yields CDR1 MDHEN and CDR2 SYDVKM. V was trimmed by 3 bases and J by 1 base, leaving 12 bases between them. Here the CDR3 DNA reads TGTGCCAGCAGTTTTGCCCAAACAGTGAACACCGGGGAGCTGTTTTTT. Its protein is CASSFAQTVNTGELFF. The whole variable domain, remainder taken from reference TRBV28 and TRBJ2-2, is DVKVTQSSRYLVKRTGEKVFLECVQDMDHENMFWYRQDPGLGLRLIYFSYDVKMKEKGDIPEGYSVSREKKERFSLILESASTNQTSMYLCASSFAQTVNTGELFFGEGSRLTVL.

This clonotype showed up just a few times. The chain uses TRBV28 and TRBJ2-7; the match to TRBD2 covers 12 bases. The CDR3 has 17 amino acids. Germline loops: CDR1 MDHEN, CDR2 SYDVKM. Trimming removed 4 bases from V and 3 bases from J; junction bases left unmatched: 10. The CDR3 region is CASSSSSSGRALYEQYF. The CDR3 region has the DNA TGTGCCAGCAGTTCTTCCTCTAGCGGGAGGGCCCTCTACGAGCAGTACTTC.

V usage is TRBV12-3 or TRBV12-4 and J usage is TRBJ1-4; possible D gene TRBD1, 5 bases. The CDR3 extends over 15 amino acids. V shed 6 bases and J shed 7 bases, with 18 bases lying between them. The CDR3 bases are TGTGCCAGCAGCCTGAGGGGCCGGGGGACTGAAAAACTGTTTTTT. It is translated as CASSLRGRGTEKLFF.

Many counts were recorded for this clonotype. V is TRBV27 and J is TRBJ2-3, with TRBD2 matching over 10 bases. V lost 5 bases to trimming and J lost 2 bases; unmatched junction nucleotides: 13. CDR1 and CDR2 from the germline V gene are MNHEY and SMNVEV (reference sequence). This CDR3 contains 18 residues. CDR3 protein: CASSPLTPSGGVTDTQYF. The CDR3 bases are TGTGCCAGCAGTCCGCTTACCCCCAGCGGGGGGGTCACAGATACGCAGTATTTT.

The table lists this clonotype with a few counts. V usage is TRBV6-6 and J usage is TRBJ2-7, with 9 bases that match TRBD1. Germline CDR1 reads MNHNY; CDR2 reads SVGAGI (reference sequence). CDR3 length equals 15 residues. Germline trimming cut 4 bases from V and 4 bases from J; bases unmatched to any gene: 8. In DNA, the CDR3 is TGTGCCAGCAGTTCCTCTAGACAGGGGGGGTACGAGCAGTACTTC. Translated, it gives CASSSSRQGGYEQYF.

This clonotype was detected many times. The rearrangement links TRBV7-2 to TRBJ2-7, with a tentative D call TRBD2 (6 bases). Looked up from germline, CDR1 is SGHTA and CDR2 is FQGNSA. V was shortened by 5 bases and J by 2 bases, with 19 bases between the two germline ends. This CDR3 comprises 16 residues. The DNA of the CDR3 is TGTGCCAGCAGCCACAACCCCGGGACTCAGCCCTACGAGCAGTACTTC. Amino acids: CASSHNPGTQPYEQYF.

Turning to this clonotype: A single base separates this from a much larger clone, so it may be a read error. This chain connects TRBV5-1 to TRBJ1-1; no clear D gene. Trimming removed 0 bases at V and 4 bases at J, with 13 bases between. This CDR3 is built from 15 residues. Per germline, CDR1 SGHRS and CDR2 YFSETQ. CDR3 DNA: TGCGCCAGCAGCTTGGATTGGGGAATGAGCACTGAAGCTTTCTTT. This sequence encodes CASSLDWGMSTEAFF.

In this sample, this clonotype turned up many times. The rearrangement links TRBV15 to TRBJ1-6, with D tentatively TRBD1 (6 bases). The CDR3 totals 16 residues. The germline V gene has CDR1 LNHNV and CDR2 YYDKDF (reference sequence). Trimming shortened V by 0 bases and J by 6 bases, and 12 bases separated the two germline ends. CDR3 nucleotide sequence: TGTGCCACCAGCAGAGATGTGGACAGTCCTAATTCACCCCTCCACTTT. This gives the protein CATSRDVDSPNSPLHF.

The rearrangement joins TRBV6-6 to TRBJ2-1; 7 positions agree with TRBD1. The trim removed 5 bases at V and 1 base at J, leaving 8 bases unmatched. Germline CDR1 MNHNY, CDR2 SVGAGI (reference sequence). The CDR3 loop spans 16 amino acids. The CDR3, as DNA: TGTGCCAGCAGTAACCCCCAGGACAGGTCCTACAATGAGCAGTTCTTC. Its translation is CASSNPQDRSYNEQFF.